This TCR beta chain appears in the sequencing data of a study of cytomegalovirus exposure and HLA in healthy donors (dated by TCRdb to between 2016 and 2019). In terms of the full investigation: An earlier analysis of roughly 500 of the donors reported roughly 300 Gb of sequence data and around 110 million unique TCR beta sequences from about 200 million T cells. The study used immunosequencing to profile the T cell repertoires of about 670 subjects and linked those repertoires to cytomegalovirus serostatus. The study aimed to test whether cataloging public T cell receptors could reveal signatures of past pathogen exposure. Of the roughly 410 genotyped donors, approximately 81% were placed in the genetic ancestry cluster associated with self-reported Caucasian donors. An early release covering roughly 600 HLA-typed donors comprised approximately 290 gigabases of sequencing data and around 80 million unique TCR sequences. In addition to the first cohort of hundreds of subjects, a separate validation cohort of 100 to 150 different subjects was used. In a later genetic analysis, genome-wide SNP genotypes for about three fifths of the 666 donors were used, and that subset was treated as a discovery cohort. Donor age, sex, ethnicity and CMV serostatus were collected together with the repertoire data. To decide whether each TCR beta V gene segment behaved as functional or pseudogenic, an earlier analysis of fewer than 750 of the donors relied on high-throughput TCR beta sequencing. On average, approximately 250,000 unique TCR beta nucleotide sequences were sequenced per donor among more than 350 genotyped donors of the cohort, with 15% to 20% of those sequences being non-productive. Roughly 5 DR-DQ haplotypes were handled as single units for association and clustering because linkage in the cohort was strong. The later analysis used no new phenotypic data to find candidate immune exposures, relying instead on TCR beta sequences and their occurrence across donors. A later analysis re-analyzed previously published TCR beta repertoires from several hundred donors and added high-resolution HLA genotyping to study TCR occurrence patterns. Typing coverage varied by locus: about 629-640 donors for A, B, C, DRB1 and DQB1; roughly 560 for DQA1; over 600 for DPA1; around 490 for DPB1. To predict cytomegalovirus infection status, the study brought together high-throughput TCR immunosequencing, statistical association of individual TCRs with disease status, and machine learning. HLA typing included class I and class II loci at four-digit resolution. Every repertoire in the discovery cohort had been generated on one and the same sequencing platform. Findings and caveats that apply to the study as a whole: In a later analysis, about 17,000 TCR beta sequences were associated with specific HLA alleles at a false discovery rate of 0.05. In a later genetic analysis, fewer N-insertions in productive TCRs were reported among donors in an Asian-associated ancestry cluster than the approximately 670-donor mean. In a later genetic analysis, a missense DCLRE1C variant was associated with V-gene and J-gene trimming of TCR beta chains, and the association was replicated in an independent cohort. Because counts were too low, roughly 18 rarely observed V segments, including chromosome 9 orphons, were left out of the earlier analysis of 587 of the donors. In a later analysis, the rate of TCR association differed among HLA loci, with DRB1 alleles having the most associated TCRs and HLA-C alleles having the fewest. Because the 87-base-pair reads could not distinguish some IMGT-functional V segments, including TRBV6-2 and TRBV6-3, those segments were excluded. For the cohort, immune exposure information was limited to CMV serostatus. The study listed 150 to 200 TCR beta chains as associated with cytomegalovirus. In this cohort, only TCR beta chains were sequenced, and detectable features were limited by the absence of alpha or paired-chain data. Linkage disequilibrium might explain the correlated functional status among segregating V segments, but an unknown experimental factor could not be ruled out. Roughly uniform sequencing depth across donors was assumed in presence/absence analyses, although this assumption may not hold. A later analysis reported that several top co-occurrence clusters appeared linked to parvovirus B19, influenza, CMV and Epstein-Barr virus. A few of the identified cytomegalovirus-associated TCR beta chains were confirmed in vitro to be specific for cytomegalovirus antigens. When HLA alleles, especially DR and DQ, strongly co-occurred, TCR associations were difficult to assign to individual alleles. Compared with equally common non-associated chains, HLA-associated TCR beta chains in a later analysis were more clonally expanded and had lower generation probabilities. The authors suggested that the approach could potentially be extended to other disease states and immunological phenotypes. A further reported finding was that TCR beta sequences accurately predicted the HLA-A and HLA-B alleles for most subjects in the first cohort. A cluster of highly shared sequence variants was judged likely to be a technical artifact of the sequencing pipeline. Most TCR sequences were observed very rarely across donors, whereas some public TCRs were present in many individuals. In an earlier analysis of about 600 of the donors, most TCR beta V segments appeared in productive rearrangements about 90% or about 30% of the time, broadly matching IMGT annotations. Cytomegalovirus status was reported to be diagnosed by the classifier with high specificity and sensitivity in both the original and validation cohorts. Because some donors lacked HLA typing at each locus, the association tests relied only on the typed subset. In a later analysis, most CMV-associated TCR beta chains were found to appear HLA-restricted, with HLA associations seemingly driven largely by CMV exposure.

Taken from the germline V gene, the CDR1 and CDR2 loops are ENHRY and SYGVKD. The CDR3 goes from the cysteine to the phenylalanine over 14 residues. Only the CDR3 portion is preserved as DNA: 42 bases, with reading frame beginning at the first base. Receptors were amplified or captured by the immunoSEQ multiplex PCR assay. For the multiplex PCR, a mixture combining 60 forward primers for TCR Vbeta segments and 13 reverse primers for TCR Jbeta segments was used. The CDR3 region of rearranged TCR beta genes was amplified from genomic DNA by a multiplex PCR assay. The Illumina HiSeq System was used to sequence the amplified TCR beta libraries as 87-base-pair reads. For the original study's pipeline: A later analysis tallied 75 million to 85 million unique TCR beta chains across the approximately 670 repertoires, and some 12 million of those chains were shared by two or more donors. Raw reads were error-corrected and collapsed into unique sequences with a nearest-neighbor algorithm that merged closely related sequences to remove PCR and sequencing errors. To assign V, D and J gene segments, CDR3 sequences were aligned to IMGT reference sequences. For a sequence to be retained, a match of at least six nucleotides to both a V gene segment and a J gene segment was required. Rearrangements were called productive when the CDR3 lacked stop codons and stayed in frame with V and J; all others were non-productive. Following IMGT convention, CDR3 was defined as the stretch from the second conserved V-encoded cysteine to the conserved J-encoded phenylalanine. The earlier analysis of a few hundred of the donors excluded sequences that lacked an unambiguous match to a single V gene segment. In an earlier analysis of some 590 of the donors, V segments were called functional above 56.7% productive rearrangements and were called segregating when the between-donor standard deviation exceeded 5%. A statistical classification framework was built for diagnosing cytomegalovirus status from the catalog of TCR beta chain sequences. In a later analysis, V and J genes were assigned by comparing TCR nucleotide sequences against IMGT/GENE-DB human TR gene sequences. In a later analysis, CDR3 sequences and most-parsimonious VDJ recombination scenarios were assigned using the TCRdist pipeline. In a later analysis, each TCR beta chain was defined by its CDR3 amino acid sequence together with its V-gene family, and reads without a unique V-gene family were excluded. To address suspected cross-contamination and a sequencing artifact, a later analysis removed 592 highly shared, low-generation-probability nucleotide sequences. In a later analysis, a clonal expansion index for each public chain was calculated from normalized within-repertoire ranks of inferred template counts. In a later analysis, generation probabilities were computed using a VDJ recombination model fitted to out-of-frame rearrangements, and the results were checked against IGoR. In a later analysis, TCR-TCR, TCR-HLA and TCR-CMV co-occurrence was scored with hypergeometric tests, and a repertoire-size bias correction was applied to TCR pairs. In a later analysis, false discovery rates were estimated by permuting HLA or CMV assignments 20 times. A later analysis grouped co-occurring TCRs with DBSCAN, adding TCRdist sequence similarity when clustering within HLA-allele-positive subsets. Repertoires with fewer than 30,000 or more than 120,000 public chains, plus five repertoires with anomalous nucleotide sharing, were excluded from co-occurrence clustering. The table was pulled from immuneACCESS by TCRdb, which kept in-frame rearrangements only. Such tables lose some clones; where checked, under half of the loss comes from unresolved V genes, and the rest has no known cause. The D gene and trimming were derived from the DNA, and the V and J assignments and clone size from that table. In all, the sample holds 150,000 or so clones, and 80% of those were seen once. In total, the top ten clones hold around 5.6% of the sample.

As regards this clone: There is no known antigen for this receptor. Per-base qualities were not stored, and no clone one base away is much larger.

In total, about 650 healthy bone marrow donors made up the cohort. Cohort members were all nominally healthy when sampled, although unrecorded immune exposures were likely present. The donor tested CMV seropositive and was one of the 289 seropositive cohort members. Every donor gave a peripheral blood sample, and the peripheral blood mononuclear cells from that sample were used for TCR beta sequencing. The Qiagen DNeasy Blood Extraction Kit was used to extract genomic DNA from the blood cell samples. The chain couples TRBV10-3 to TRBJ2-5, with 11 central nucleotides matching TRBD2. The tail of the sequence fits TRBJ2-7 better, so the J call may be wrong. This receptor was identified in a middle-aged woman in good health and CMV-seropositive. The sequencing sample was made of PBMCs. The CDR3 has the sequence CAISRLAGSYEQYF. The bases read TGTGCCATCAGCCGACTAGCGGGATCCTACGAGCAGTACTTC.